This T cell receptor beta chain was sequenced during a study of blood T cell repertoires in COVID-19. Study details: Donors in the United States, Italy and Spain gave samples during acute or convalescent COVID-19. Sources were T cells, B-cell-depleted T cells, or PBMCs; the material itself was cDNA or gDNA.

Per the original methods: Researchers report that nucleated cell counts were estimated from reference gene primer amplification. Clones were sequenced by immunoSEQ multiplex PCR, and TCRdb holds only the in-frame ones, with some missing. V and J calls and clone size come straight from that table; D and trimming were deduced from the DNA. The sample contains tens of thousands of clones, 86% of which appear only once. V lost 6 bases, J lost 3 bases, and 15 bases lay in between. This CDR3 is 15 amino acids long. In germline, CDR1 is MNHEY, CDR2 SVGAGI. The receptor comes from a man between 70 and 80 years old with active or convalescent COVID-19. The chain uses TRBV6-5 and TRBJ1-5; D unclear. The specimen was peripheral blood. In DNA form, the CDR3 reads TGTGCCAGCAGCAAGCGGAGATCCCCCAATCAGCCCCAGCATTTT. Protein product: CASSKRRSPNQPQHF.